The entry that follows covers one T cell receptor beta chain sequence. The antigen is undetermined. The ends lost 10 bases at V and 0 bases at J; junction bases unmatched: 5. The CDR3 covers 14 residues. Germline-derived CDR1 and CDR2 are MNHNY and SVGAGI (reference sequence). These data belong to a study of cytomegalovirus exposure and HLA in healthy donors. Study-wide findings and caveats: Cytomegalovirus-associated status was assigned to about 150 TCR beta chains.

PCR employed 60 Vbeta and 13 Jbeta primers. Sequencing used immunoSEQ multiplex PCR; TCRdb keeps in-frame clones, though not all of them. The sample has about 120,000 clones, 78% seen once. The clonotype was recovered from a young man in good health and CMV-seropositive. V and J are TRBV6-6 and TRBJ2-7; TRBD2 matches 11 bases. The sample was PBMCs. This CDR3 reads CATAGTSGSYEQYF. CDR3 nucleotide sequence: TGTGCCACCGCTGGGACTAGCGGCTCCTACGAGCAGTACTTC.